This T cell receptor beta chain is from a study of blood T cells in healthy people across ages. Across the whole study: T cells yielded about one barcoded beta molecule per two cells through template switching.

Primed by a sample-barcoded 5' primer and a J-beta primer mix, a second PCR proceeded for about 7 to 11 cycles. TCRdb passed the 5' RACE reads through MiXCR, listing each CDR3 protein once. In the table there are under 950,000 distinct CDR3 sequences, about a fifth of which are singletons. This clonotype showed up just a few times. Trimming removed 2 bases at V and 8 bases at J, with 6 bases between. This CDR3 region has 12 residues. At least 5.5 micrograms of total RNA were extracted per sample. This TCR derives from a man in his 70s in good health. V usage is TRBV12-3 or TRBV12-4 and J usage is TRBJ1-4; no firm D call. What was sequenced was blood. The CDR3 sequence is CASSLIGEKLFF. The CDR3 DNA reads as TGTGCCAGCAGTTTAATCGGAGAAAAACTGTTTTTT.